The clone carrying this T cell receptor (beta chain) was observed a few times. Other DNA sequences of this sample code for an identical CDR3. The data are from a study of blood T cell repertoires in COVID-19. Study information: The origin of the acute and convalescent COVID-19 samples was the United States, Italy and Spain. From T cells, B-cell-depleted T cells, or PBMCs came the material, which was cDNA or gDNA.

V was pared by 2 bases and J by 2 bases, with 10 bases between. The length of the CDR3 is 15 residues. Per germline, CDR1 SGHTA and CDR2 FQGTGA. As handled by the study authors: From reference gene primer amplification, estimates of nucleated cell counts were derived. Method: immunoSEQ multiplex PCR; TCRdb's copy keeps in-frame clones and lacks some. V and J calls and clone size follow that table, whereas D and trimming were derived from the DNA. The table has about 200,000 clones, around 85% seen once. The J gene is TRBJ2-1, the V gene TRBV7-3, with D possibly being TRBD2 (6 bases). Sequenced material: peripheral blood. This clonotype originated in a man over 45 who had recovered from COVID-19. CDR3 nucleotide sequence: TGTGCCAGCAGCTTAGCTGGCGGGACCTACAATGAGCAGTTCTTC. This translates into CASSLAGGTYNEQFF.